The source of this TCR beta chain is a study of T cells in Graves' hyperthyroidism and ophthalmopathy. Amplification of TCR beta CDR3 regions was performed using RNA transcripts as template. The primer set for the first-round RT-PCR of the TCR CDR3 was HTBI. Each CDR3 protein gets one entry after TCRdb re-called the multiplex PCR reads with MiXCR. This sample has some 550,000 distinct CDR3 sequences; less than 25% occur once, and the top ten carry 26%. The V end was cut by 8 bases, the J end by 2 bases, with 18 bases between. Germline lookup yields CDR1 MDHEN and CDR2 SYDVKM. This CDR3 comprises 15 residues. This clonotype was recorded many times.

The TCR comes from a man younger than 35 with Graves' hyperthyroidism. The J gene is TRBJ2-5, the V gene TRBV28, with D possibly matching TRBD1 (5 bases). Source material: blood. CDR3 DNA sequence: TGTGCCAGCCGAACAGCTGGGGCACGACAAGAGACCCAGTACTTC. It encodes CASRTAGARQETQYF.